This T cell receptor (beta chain) was sequenced for a study of T cell changes during pregnancy in multiple sclerosis. This CDR3 comprises 14 residues. Trimming at V came to 1 base and at J to 6 bases, leaving 1 base not matched to a gene. The germline V gene has CDR1 SEHNR and CDR2 FQNEAQ (reference sequence). Some clones are missing from TCRdb's copy, which holds only in-frame ones; the method was immunoSEQ multiplex PCR. The data show some 62,000 clones, around 92% seen once. This clone was recorded once. This material consisted of peripheral blood, taken in the second trimester of pregnancy. The chain uses TRBV7-9 and TRBJ1-2, with 11 bases matching TRBD1. The sequence was collected from a female donor in good health, enrolled as a control in a pregnancy study. CDR3 nucleotides: TGTGCCAGCAGCTTAGGGACAGGGGGCAATGGCTACACCTTC. Its protein is CASSLGTGGNGYTF.